One sample yielded the 18 T cell receptor beta chains listed below, sequenced in a study of blood T cell repertoires in COVID-19. Some clones are missing from TCRdb's copy, which holds only in-frame ones; the method was immunoSEQ multiplex PCR. The profile shows fewer than 70,000 clones, about 86% of them singletons. The sample was peripheral blood. Receptors originate from a woman aged 60-70 years with acute or convalescent COVID-19.

The chain carries TRBV27 and TRBJ1-3, with a weak D call TRBD1 (5 bases). Germline-derived CDR1 and CDR2 are MNHEY and SMNVEV (reference sequence). V lost 7 bases, J lost 1 base, and 8 bases lay in between. The CDR3 is made up of 13 amino acids. CDR3 amino acids: CASKGVSGNTIYF. Written as DNA, the CDR3 is TGTGCCAGCAAAGGGGTGTCTGGAAACACCATATATTTT.

The J gene is TRBJ1-1, the V gene TRBV19, with D possibly TRBD1 on 6 matching bases. This CDR3 region has 18 residues. The V end was cut by 4 bases, the J end by 3 bases, with 24 bases between. Germline V gene lookup returns CDR1 LNHDA and CDR2 SQIVND (reference sequence). In DNA, the CDR3 is TGTGCCAGTAGTACGAGGGGGAGAGGACAGTCGAGGGACACTGAAGCTTTCTTT. Its protein product is CASSTRGRGQSRDTEAFF.

The chain employs TRBV7-2 and TRBJ1-5; TRBD1 aligns across 7 bases. The CDR3 sequence is 16 residues long. Trimming removed 4 bases from V and 7 bases from J; junction bases left unmatched: 13. Germline CDR1 and CDR2: SGHTA and FQGNSA. The CDR3 spells CASSSKGTVRAQPQHF. The CDR3 region has the DNA TGTGCCAGCAGCTCGAAGGGGACAGTCCGGGCACAGCCCCAGCATTTT.

V usage is TRBV11-2 and J usage is TRBJ2-5; TRBD1 aligns across 7 bases. The CDR3 contains 13 residues. CDR1 is SGHAT and CDR2 is FQNNGV in the germline V gene. With 5 bases clipped from V and 4 bases from J, the junction kept 4 bases outside the gene matches. The CDR3 coding sequence is TGTGCCAGCAGCACAGGGGTAGGAGAGACCCAGTACTTC. The encoded protein is CASSTGVGETQYF.

The chain has TRBV28 and TRBJ1-1; unclear D gene. V was trimmed by 6 bases and J by 0 bases, leaving 14 bases between them. Per the germline V gene, CDR1 is MDHEN and CDR2 is SYDVKM. This CDR3 has 15 amino acids. This CDR3 is CASRQQTGMNTEAFF. CDR3 DNA: TGTGCCAGCAGACAACAGACGGGGATGAACACTGAAGCTTTCTTT.

V and J are TRBV19 and TRBJ2-2; possible D gene TRBD1, 5 bases. Between the trimmed V and J ends, which lost 5 bases and 1 base, there was a span of 11 bases. This CDR3 is built from 15 residues. Germline V lookup: CDR1 LNHDA, CDR2 SQIVND (reference sequence). The CDR3: CASSDRQGNTGELFF. The CDR3 region has the DNA TGTGCCAGTAGTGATCGGCAGGGGAACACCGGGGAGCTGTTTTTT.

To note about this clone: The same CDR3 arises from other DNA sequences in this sample as well. The rearrangement uses TRBV19 and TRBJ1-2, with D possibly being TRBD1 (5 bases). CDR3 length: 14 amino acids. From germline, CDR1 is LNHDA and CDR2 SQIVND (reference sequence). V was shortened by 4 bases and J by 2 bases, with 11 bases between the two germline ends. CDR3: CASSRTGTNYGYTF. The CDR3 DNA is TGTGCCAGTAGTAGAACAGGAACCAACTATGGCTACACCTTC. Drawing the rest from reference TRBV19 and TRBJ1-2, the complete variable domain is DGGITQSPKYLFRKEGQNVTLSCEQNLNHDAMYWYRQDPGQGLRLIYYSQIVNDFQKGDIAEGYSVSREKKESFPLTVTSAQKNPTAFYLCASSRTGTNYGYTFGSGTRLTVV.

The CDR3 coding sequence is TGTGCCAGCGGCGGGACTACAACCCCCATAGGTACGCAGTATTTT. Translation: CASGGTTTPIGTQYF. This chain uses TRBV2 with TRBJ2-3, with 7 positions matching TRBD2. Germline assignment: CDR1 SNHLY and CDR2 FYNNEI. Trimming took 8 bases from V and 8 from J; bases not matched to a gene: 16. The CDR3 sequence is 15 residues long. Complete variable domain (other parts from reference TRBV2 and TRBJ2-3): EPEVTQTPSHQVTQMGQEVILRCVPISNHLYFYWYRQILGQKVEFLVSFYNNEISEKSEIFDDQFSVERPDGSNFTLKIRSTKLEDSAMYFCASGGTTTPIGTQYFGPGTRLTVL.

The V call is TRBV5-6, the J call TRBJ1-5; 8 nucleotides match TRBD1. This CDR3 has 15 amino acids. J was trimmed by 3 bases and V by 4 bases; bases with no gene match: 6. Germline V gene lookup returns CDR1 SGHDT and CDR2 YYEEEE. Here the CDR3 reads CASSRGQGYNQPQHF. CDR3 sequence (DNA): TGTGCCAGCAGCCGTGGACAGGGTTACAATCAGCCCCAGCATTTT.

V gene TRBV24-1 combines with J gene TRBJ2-7; D is possibly TRBD2 (5 bases). The length of the CDR3 is 17 residues. The germline V and J ends were trimmed by 5 bases and 5 bases, with 24 bases remaining between them. Germline CDR1 reads KGHDR; CDR2 reads SFDVKD. Written as DNA, the CDR3 is TGTGCCACCAGTGCCAGGCCCGGACGGGGAACTAGTAACGAGCAGTACTTC. Amino acids: CATSARPGRGTSNEQYF.

The chain combines TRBV5-1 with TRBJ1-2; 9 nucleotides line up with TRBD1. Germline V gene lookup returns CDR1 SGHRS and CDR2 YFSETQ. J lost 2 bases, V lost 4 bases, and 3 bases had no gene match. The CDR3 spans 14 residues. The CDR3 coding sequence is TGCGCCAGCAGCGTGGGACAGGGAAACTATGGCTACACCTTC. This codes for CASSVGQGNYGYTF. Based on the CDR3 plus reference TRBV5-1 and TRBJ1-2, the full variable domain is KAGVTQTPRYLIKTRGQQVTLSCSPISGHRSVSWYQQTPGQGLQFLFEYFSETQRNKGNFPGRFSGRQFSNSRSEMNVSTLELGDSALYLCASSVGQGNYGYTFGSGTRLTVV.

This chain connects TRBV6-2 or TRBV6-3 to TRBJ2-1; a weak D match, TRBD2 (6 bases). Per the germline V gene, CDR1 is MNHEY and CDR2 is SVGEGT. The CDR3 has 15 residues. V was shortened by 4 bases and J by 0 bases, with 10 bases between the two germline ends. CDR3 region: CASSFGSISYNEQFF. The CDR3 nucleotides read TGTGCCAGCAGTTTCGGGAGTATCTCCTACAATGAGCAGTTCTTC.

The J gene is TRBJ1-2, the V gene TRBV28; 7 positions match TRBD1. CDR1 and CDR2 from the germline V gene are MDHEN and SYDVKM. Trimming cost V 8 bases and J 7 bases; bases outside gene matches: 10. This CDR3 region has 13 residues. CDR3 protein: CASGDSLEGGYTF. As DNA, the CDR3 is TGTGCCAGCGGGGACAGTCTTGAGGGTGGCTACACCTTC.

CDR3 loop: CASGGQGYNEAFF. For the CDR3, the DNA is TGTGCCAGCGGCGGGCAGGGGTACAATGAAGCTTTCTTT. The chain joins TRBV3-1 (or the pseudogene TRBV3-2) to TRBJ1-1; D perhaps matches TRBD1 (6 bases). V was pared by 8 bases and J by 7 bases, with 17 bases between. The CDR3 length is 13 residues. Germline assignment: CDR1 LGHDT and CDR2 YNNKEL (reference sequence).

The chain has TRBV6-5 and TRBJ2-1; 8 nucleotides match TRBD1. The J segment lost 9 bases and the V segment lost 8 bases, leaving 9 bases of the junction unmatched. The germline CDR1 and CDR2 sequences are MNHEY and SVGAGI. The CDR3 loop spans 13 amino acids. The CDR3 loop reads CASLGQGDSEQFF. In DNA form, the CDR3 reads TGTGCCAGCTTAGGACAGGGAGATTCTGAGCAGTTCTTC.

This clone was seen just once. The CDR3 bases are TGCGCCAGCAGCTTGGAGCTAGGGGGCGCGGGCTACACCTTC. It encodes CASSLELGGAGYTF. The chain uses TRBV5-1 and TRBJ1-2, with 7 bases identical to TRBD1. V lost 0 bases, J lost 8 bases, and 7 bases stayed unmatched. This CDR3 region has 14 residues. CDR1 SGHRS and CDR2 YFSETQ come from the germline V gene.

This clone was seen a handful of times. The rearrangement links TRBV4-1 to TRBJ1-6, with a possible D match to TRBD1 (6 bases). CDR3 length equals 16 residues. Trimming removed 0 bases from V and 8 bases from J, with 14 bases in between. The V gene's germline CDR1 is MGHRA and CDR2 YSYEKL. The CDR3 reads CASSQDWGRSYSPLHF. CDR3 DNA: TGCGCCAGCAGCCAAGATTGGGGGCGAAGCTATTCACCCCTCCACTTT.

This chain uses TRBV9 with TRBJ2-7; TRBD2 agrees at 7 bases. Germline values: CDR1 SGDLS, CDR2 YYNGEE. The CDR3 runs 15 residues. The trim removed 0 bases at V and 0 bases at J, leaving 3 bases unmatched. The CDR3 loop reads CASSVGSGTSYEQYF. In DNA, the CDR3 is TGTGCCAGCAGCGTAGGCAGCGGGACCTCCTACGAGCAGTACTTC.